The entry below describes one T cell receptor beta chain. This specimen belongs to a study of blood T cell repertoires in COVID-19. Turning to the study itself: The United States, Italy and Spain provided the acute and convalescent COVID-19 samples.

Germline loops: CDR1 SGDLS, CDR2 YYNGEE. The germline V and J ends were trimmed by 4 bases and 2 bases, with 16 bases remaining between them. The CDR3 contains 16 residues. In the original analysis: Amplification from reference gene primers served as the basis for estimated nucleated cell counts. TCRdb's table, derived via immunoSEQ multiplex PCR, lists solely in-frame clones and lacks some. The V and J calls and clone size are taken from that table; D and trimming were inferred from the DNA. The table has 95,000 to 150,000 clones, around 86% seen once. This sequence was found in a man aged 35 to 55 with acute or convalescent COVID-19. This chain uses TRBV9 with TRBJ1-3; TRBD1 might be the D (5 bases). Sequencing used peripheral blood. CDR3 amino acids: CASSLSGTNPGNTIYF. The CDR3 nucleotides are TGTGCCAGCAGCTTATCCGGGACTAACCCTGGAAACACCATATATTTT.